The TCR beta chain under discussion was sequenced for a study of blood T cells in healthy people across ages (dated by TCRdb to 2015 to 2017). At the level of the whole study: In model experiments, template switching captured roughly one uniquely barcoded TCR beta cDNA molecule for every two T cells. Age-related changes in TCR beta repertoire diversity were measured in the study by deep sequencing normalized with unique cDNA molecular identifiers. The donors were divided into four age groups: young (average around 16 years), middle-aged (approximately 42), aged (approximately 62) and long-lived (around 80). Donors of different ages were randomly distributed across sequencing lanes to avoid experimental bias. Two additional independent replicas of 1 million unique cDNA reads from the same blood draw were analyzed for two donors (one aged 18 to 29 and one aged 80 or older).

The CDR3 runs 12 residues from the cysteine to the phenylalanine. Here the CDR3 DNA is all that survives: 36 bases in frame from base 1. V sheds 6 bases and J sheds 9 bases, leaving 12 bases between their ends. The paper's findings and limits, for the study overall: Conclusive comparison of naive and antigen-experienced compartments was prevented by the profiling of bulk unsorted PBMCs. As age increased, observed TCR beta diversity per million T cells dropped in a roughly linear way, and a significant reduction was already evident by age about 40. Compared with the aged group, more naive CD4+ T cells, fewer expanded clones and increased TCR diversity were shown by the long-lived group, suggesting age selection. Estimates of total diversity from one million sequenced T cells were regarded as lower bounds and underestimates. There was a strong correlation between observed TCR beta diversity and the percentage of naive T cells measured by flow cytometry. Because the CMV infection status of the donors was unknown, age-related changes in expanded clonotypes may potentially have been confounded.

The library was produced with 5' RACE. A second PCR of roughly 7 to 12 cycles was performed with a sample-barcoded 5' primer and a J-beta primer mix. A unique molecular identifier was introduced onto each TCR beta cDNA molecule by a template-switch 5' adaptor carrying 12 random nucleotides. Each sample yielded at least 3 million CDR3-containing paired-end reads. The Mint cDNA synthesis kit, primed by a TRBC-specific oligonucleotide, was used to synthesize first-strand cDNA from all RNA. Following uracil-DNA glycosylase treatment, all cDNA underwent a first 18-cycle PCR with the universal primers M1SS and BC2_uni_R. On the study's bioinformatics: Normalization of each sample was performed by random selection of 1 million high-quality reads, each carrying a distinct molecular identifier. Instead of being binned into consensus sequences, reads that shared molecular identifiers were thrown out. MiTCR, with a Q25 quality threshold and the strictest error-elimination algorithm, was used for CDR3 identification, clonotype clustering and error correction. A nonparametric unseen species model with Euler transformation was used to estimate a lower bound on total TCR beta diversity. The raw public data were reprocessed by TCRdb itself: fastp quality trimming at Q25, MiXCR clonotype calling, in-frame beta chains only. Each CDR3 protein appears once, grouped with its most common genes and DNA. These V and J calls originate from TCRdb's pipeline instead of the authors' own analysis. The sample contains fewer than 2 million distinct CDR3 sequences, about 39% of them found a single time. Jointly, the top ten make up about 21% of the sample.

Of note for this clonotype: Its binding antigen is unknown. Qualities for individual bases were not recorded, and no much larger clone is one base off.

Donors were a few dozen systemically healthy Caucasian individuals from Russia aged roughly 6 to 90 years. Each donor gave about 9.8 milliliters of peripheral blood, drawn into EDTA-treated Vacutainer tubes. PBMCs were isolated by Ficoll-Paque density-gradient centrifugation, with at least 6.5 million obtained per sample. Trizol reagent was used to extract total RNA from the PBMCs, yielding at least 5 micrograms per sample. Naive CD45RAhigh/CD27high T cell percentages were measured by flow cytometry on a PBMC aliquot from every donor. Sequencing input: blood. The sequence came from a human donor in good health. The chain is assembled from TRBV12-3 or TRBV12-4 and TRBJ2-1; the D gene is unclear. The nucleotide sequence reads TGTGCCAGCAGATGGTCAGACATTGAGCAGTTCTTC. Its product reads: CASRWSDIEQFF.